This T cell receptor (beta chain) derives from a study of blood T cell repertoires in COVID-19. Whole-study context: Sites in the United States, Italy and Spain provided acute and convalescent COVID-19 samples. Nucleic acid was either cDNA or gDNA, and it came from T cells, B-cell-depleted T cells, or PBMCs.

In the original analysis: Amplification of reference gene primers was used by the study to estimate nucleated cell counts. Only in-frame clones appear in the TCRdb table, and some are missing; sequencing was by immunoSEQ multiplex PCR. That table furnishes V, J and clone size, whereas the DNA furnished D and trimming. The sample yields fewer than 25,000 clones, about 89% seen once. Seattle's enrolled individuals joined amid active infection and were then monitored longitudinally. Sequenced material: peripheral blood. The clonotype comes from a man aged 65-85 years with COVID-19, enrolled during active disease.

For the CDR3, the DNA is TGTGCCAGCAGCTTATGGGGAGACAGGGCTGAAGCTTTCTTT. It specifies CASSLWGDRAEAFF. V is TRBV7-9 and J is TRBJ1-1; 7 nucleotides agree with TRBD1. This CDR3 is built from 14 residues. The ends lost 2 bases at V and 6 bases at J; junction bases unmatched: 6. CDR1 is SEHNR and CDR2 is FQNEAQ in the germline V gene (reference sequence).